Below, one TCR beta chain is given with its context. These data belong to a study of blood T cells in healthy people across ages. Germline V gene data show CDR1 as ENHRY and CDR2 as SYGVKD. The V end lost 5 bases, the J end lost 2 bases, and 12 bases lay between the germline ends. The CDR3 loop spans 14 amino acids. It was with a sample-barcoded 5' primer and a J-beta primer mix that a second PCR of roughly 7 to 12 cycles was run. Each TCR beta cDNA got a 12-nucleotide random molecular identifier. From the 5' RACE reads, TCRdb called clonotypes with MiXCR, one entry per CDR3 protein. The repertoire includes over 1,500,000 distinct CDR3 sequences, 39% of them detected once, and 20% to 25% sits in the top ten.

The TCR comes from a human donor in good health. The chain couples TRBV10-3 to TRBJ1-2; no clear D. Specimen: blood. The CDR3 coding sequence is TGTGCCATCAGTACAGCCGGGCAGAACTATGGCTACACCTTC. Its protein product is CAISTAGQNYGYTF.